The 29 T cell receptor beta chains below were found in one sample sequenced in a study of cytomegalovirus exposure and HLA in healthy donors. It was with 60 Vbeta and 13 Jbeta primers that the PCR ran. Produced via immunoSEQ multiplex PCR; TCRdb's table is partial and in-frame only. The sample comprises around 190,000 clones, around nine tenths of which are singletons, and less than 0.4% rests with the top ten. Source material: PBMCs. Every receptor here comes from a woman under 40 in good health and CMV-seronegative.

The J gene is TRBJ2-7, the V gene TRBV11-2; the D gene is possibly TRBD1 (7 bases). With 2 bases removed from V and 7 bases from J, the gap between germline ends came to 18 bases. Germline loops: CDR1 SGHAT, CDR2 FQNNGV. The CDR3 has 15 amino acids. In DNA form, the CDR3 reads TGTGCCAGCAGCTTACAGGGGGGACCTTTTTTGGAGCAGTACTTC. Its translation is CASSLQGGPFLEQYF.

The chain joins TRBV19 to TRBJ2-1, with 10 bases fitting TRBD2. V shed 6 bases and J 15 bases; nucleotides not matched to a gene: 8. There are 12 residues in the CDR3. Looked up from germline, CDR1 is LNHDA and CDR2 is SQIVND (reference sequence). This CDR3 reads CASRPSSGRVFF. As DNA, the CDR3 is TGTGCCAGTAGGCCTTCTAGCGGGAGAGTGTTCTTC.

The chain combines TRBV4-2 with TRBJ2-2; 15 bases match TRBD2. This CDR3 is built from 18 residues. The germline CDR1 and CDR2 sequences are LGHNA and YNFKEQ. The V and J ends lost 4 bases and 7 bases, in that order; junction bases with no gene match: 10. In nucleotides, the CDR3 is TGTGCCAGCAGCCCTGAGGGGACTAGCGGGAGGAGGAACGGGGAGCTGTTTTTT. Translated, it gives CASSPEGTSGRRNGELFF.

This rearrangement joins TRBV27 to TRBJ2-7; possibly TRBD1 for D (6 bases). CDR3 length: 15 amino acids. V lost 1 base and J lost 0, with 10 bases in between. CDR1 is MNHEY, CDR2 SMNVEV, per germline (reference sequence). CDR3 sequence (DNA): TGTGCCAGCAGTTTATTGGGGGCAGCCTCCTACGAGCAGTACTTC. Its translation is CASSLLGAASYEQYF.

The chain couples TRBV9 to TRBJ2-1, with 10 bases lining up with TRBD2. This CDR3 region has 13 residues. Germline assignment: CDR1 SGDLS and CDR2 YYNGEE. Trimming removed 2 bases from V and 9 bases from J; junction bases left unmatched: 2. Here the CDR3 reads CASSVLAGGEQFF. The CDR3 DNA reads as TGTGCCAGCAGCGTTTTAGCGGGAGGTGAGCAGTTCTTC.

The J gene is TRBJ2-1, the V gene TRBV2; TRBD2 might be the D (5 bases). The germline gives CDR1 SNHLY, CDR2 FYNNEI. The CDR3 runs to 14 residues. Trimming took 9 bases from V and 7 from J, leaving 19 bases between them. The CDR3 sequence is CASSFGPTGNEQFF. In nucleotides, the CDR3 is TGTGCCAGTAGTTTTGGGCCAACGGGGAATGAGCAGTTCTTC. Complete variable domain (other parts from reference TRBV2 and TRBJ2-1): EPEVTQTPSHQVTQMGQEVILRCVPISNHLYFYWYRQILGQKVEFLVSFYNNEISEKSEIFDDQFSVERPDGSNFTLKIRSTKLEDSAMYFCASSFGPTGNEQFFGPGTRLTVL.

V usage is TRBV6-1 and J usage is TRBJ2-3; the D gene is possibly TRBD2 (6 bases). With 6 bases removed from V and 3 bases from J, the gap between germline ends came to 10 bases. Germline loops: CDR1 MNHNS, CDR2 SASEGT. CDR3 length equals 13 residues. CDR3 sequence reads: CASSRRETDTQYF. CDR3 in DNA: TGTGCCAGCAGCAGGAGGGAGACAGATACGCAGTATTTT.

For the CDR3, the DNA is TGTGCCAGCAGTGCGAAGACAGACTATCAGCCCCAGCATTTT. Protein sequence: CASSAKTDYQPQHF. The chain is built from TRBV2 and TRBJ1-5; possibly TRBD1 for D (5 bases). Germline assignment: CDR1 SNHLY and CDR2 FYNNEI. This CDR3 spans 14 amino acids. Trimming shortened V by 4 bases and J by 5 bases, and 12 bases separated the two germline ends.

This chain uses TRBV7-9 with TRBJ2-7; D is uncertain. CDR3 length equals 12 residues. Trimming removed 6 bases from V and 4 bases from J, with 10 bases in between. Germline CDR1 and CDR2: SEHNR and FQNEAQ (reference sequence). The CDR3 DNA follows: TGTGCCAGCAGTGCAACATGGTACGAGCAGTACTTC. This translates into CASSATWYEQYF.

The J gene is TRBJ2-7, the V gene TRBV6-1; tentatively, D is TRBD1 (6 bases). The ends were cut back, 1 base at V and 5 bases at J, with 15 bases in the middle. The CDR3 is 15 residues long. Per germline, CDR1 MNHNS and CDR2 SASEGT. The CDR3 nucleotides read TGTGCCAGCAGTGAAGGTCCAGGGGTATTCCACGAGCAGTACTTC. As protein: CASSEGPGVFHEQYF.

The V and J genes are TRBV5-1 and TRBJ2-4, with TRBD2 matching 9 bases. The CDR3 sequence is 15 residues long. Germline V CDR1 and CDR2: SGHRS, YFSETQ. Trimming took 4 bases from V and 3 from J; bases not matched to a gene: 5. CDR3 residues: CASSPSGTGKNIQYF. The CDR3 DNA reads as TGCGCCAGCAGCCCTAGCGGGACGGGCAAAAACATTCAGTACTTC.

The chain employs TRBV27 and TRBJ2-3; D gene unclear. CDR1 is MNHEY and CDR2 is SMNVEV in the germline V gene (reference sequence). The CDR3 loop spans 13 amino acids. Trimming removed 2 bases at V and 3 bases at J, with 6 bases between. The DNA for the CDR3 is TGTGCCAGCAGTTTACCCGGGACAGATACGCAGTATTTT. It translates to CASSLPGTDTQYF.

The rearrangement uses TRBV11-3 and TRBJ2-3, with 11 bases aligning to TRBD1. The CDR3 contains 15 residues. CDR1 is SGHNT, CDR2 YENEEA, per germline. V trimming: 5 bases; J trimming: 4 bases; junction bases outside the gene matches: 5. CDR3 sequence (DNA): TGTGCCAGCAGCCCCCGGACAGGGGGCGCAGATACGCAGTATTTT. Protein sequence: CASSPRTGGADTQYF.

This sequence joins TRBV7-8 and TRBJ1-4, with 7 positions matching TRBD1. The germline V gene encodes CDR1 SGHVS and CDR2 FQNEAQ. V lost 5 bases to trimming and J lost 2 bases; unmatched junction nucleotides: 8. The CDR3 has 16 amino acids. The CDR3 bases are TGTGCCAGCAGCCCCAGGGGGATGAGGACTAATGAAAAACTGTTTTTT. It codes for CASSPRGMRTNEKLFF. Complete variable domain (other parts from reference TRBV7-8 and TRBJ1-4): GAGVSQSPRYKVAKRGQDVALRCDPISGHVSLFWYQQALGQGPEFLTYFQNEAQLDKSGLPSDRFFAERPEGSVSTLKIQRTQQEDSAVYLCASSPRGMRTNEKLFFGSGTQLSVL.

Here the CDR3 DNA reads TGTGCCAGCAGTTTCTCAGGGGGTGTTTACGAGCAGTACTTC. This encodes CASSFSGGVYEQYF. The rearrangement joins TRBV28 to TRBJ2-7, with TRBD1 identical over 7 bases. V shed 3 bases and J 4 bases; nucleotides not matched to a gene: 6. CDR1 is MDHEN, CDR2 SYDVKM, per germline. The CDR3 has 14 residues.

This chain joins TRBV2 and TRBJ2-7; weak D call: TRBD1 (6 bases). The V gene lost 4 bases and the J gene lost 0 bases, with 10 bases spanning the gap. Germline CDR1 is SNHLY and CDR2 is FYNNEI. The CDR3 spans 14 residues. The CDR3 is CASSVRTDSYEQYF. Written as DNA, the CDR3 is TGTGCCAGCAGTGTACGGACAGACTCCTACGAGCAGTACTTC.

This rearrangement joins TRBV5-1 to TRBJ2-5; possibly TRBD2 for D (5 bases). V was shortened by 3 bases and J by 4 bases, with 13 bases between the two germline ends. The CDR3 length is 14 residues. CDR1 and CDR2 (germline): SGHRS, YFSETQ. CDR3 in amino acids: CASSSGLHRETQYF. CDR3 nucleotide sequence: TGCGCCAGCAGCTCGGGATTACACCGAGAGACCCAGTACTTC.

CDR3 region: CASSPTDSAGTDTQYF. The CDR3 DNA reads as TGTGCCAGCTCACCCACGGACAGTGCGGGCACAGATACGCAGTATTTT. The chain recombines TRBV18 with TRBJ2-3; maybe TRBD1 (6 bases). The CDR3 has 16 residues. V lost 3 bases, J lost 1 base, and 14 bases lay in between. Germline-derived CDR1 and CDR2 are KGHSH and LQKENI.

This sequence joins TRBV7-3 and TRBJ2-1; 16 bases match TRBD2. CDR1 is SGHTA, CDR2 FQGTGA, per germline. J gave up 9 bases and V 3 bases, and 2 bases lay outside the gene matches. This CDR3 comprises 15 residues. Here the CDR3 DNA reads TGTGCCAGCAGCTTGGGACTAGCGGGAGGGTTTGAGCAGTTCTTC. Protein: CASSLGLAGGFEQFF.

This rearrangement joins TRBV7-2 to TRBJ1-1, with D maybe TRBD1 (5 bases). The V end lost 1 base, the J end lost 11 bases, and 14 bases lay between the germline ends. Germline V CDR1 and CDR2: SGHTA, FQGNSA. The CDR3 sequence is 13 residues long. The CDR3 reads CASSLEGRLRAFF. The DNA for the CDR3 is TGTGCCAGCAGCTTAGAGGGGCGTCTCCGGGCTTTCTTT.

The count of this clone is one. The sample holds other DNA sequences that translate to the same CDR3. The J gene is TRBJ1-2, the V gene TRBV5-6; 9 bases agree with TRBD1. The germline V gene has CDR1 SGHDT and CDR2 YYEEEE. V gave up 0 bases and J gave up 11 bases; unmatched junction bases: 11. This CDR3 is built from 15 residues. Here the CDR3 reads CASSLVAGTGKGYTF. The CDR3 DNA sequence: TGTGCCAGCAGCTTGGTTGCTGGGACAGGGAAAGGTTACACCTTC.

This clone was observed a few times. The chain carries TRBV18 and TRBJ2-7, with no clear D. Germline CDR1 reads KGHSH; CDR2 reads LQKENI. V was pared by 0 bases and J by 6 bases, with 6 bases between. The CDR3 contains 12 residues. CDR3 DNA: TGTGCCAGCTCACCACCTGCAGGCGAGCAGTACTTC. Protein sequence: CASSPPAGEQYF.

The chain combines TRBV5-4 with TRBJ2-6; D unresolved. Germline CDR1 is SGHNT and CDR2 is YYREEE (reference sequence). There are 13 residues in the CDR3. V shed 4 bases and J shed 2 bases, with 4 bases lying between them. The CDR3 region has the DNA TGTGCCAGCAGCCCCACTGGGGCCAACGTCCTGACTTTC. Translating it yields CASSPTGANVLTF.

The rearrangement joins TRBV7-8 to TRBJ2-3, with D possibly being TRBD1 (6 bases). Germline CDR1 reads SGHVS; CDR2 reads FQNEAQ. V was pared by 9 bases and J by 4 bases, with 23 bases between. CDR3 length: 16 amino acids. DNA for the CDR3: TGTGCCAGTACCAAAAACAGGGTTTCGAGTTCAGATACGCAGTATTTT. It encodes CASTKNRVSSSDTQYF.

The rearrangement joins TRBV19 to TRBJ2-5; 8 bases are a match to TRBD1. Germline trimming cut 3 bases from V and 4 bases from J; bases unmatched to any gene: 10. The CDR3 extends over 16 amino acids. Germline V gene sequence: CDR1 LNHDA, CDR2 SQIVND (reference sequence). The DNA of the CDR3 is TGTGCCAGTAGTATCGGGGGACAGGCCGGATTAGAGACCCAGTACTTC. Translating gives CASSIGGQAGLETQYF.

This chain links TRBV6-1 with TRBJ2-5; possible D gene TRBD2, 6 bases. Trimming cost V 6 bases and J 2 bases, with 16 bases left between them. This CDR3 is built from 15 residues. Germline-derived CDR1 and CDR2 are MNHNS and SASEGT. CDR3 loop: CASRIGLGLQETQYF. In nucleotides, the CDR3 is TGTGCCAGCAGGATAGGGCTGGGACTTCAAGAGACCCAGTACTTC.

This clone was observed a single time. V is TRBV5-1 and J is TRBJ2-7; tentative D call: TRBD2 (7 bases). Trimming removed 3 bases at V and 2 bases at J, with 15 bases between. The CDR3 spans 15 residues. Germline CDR1 SGHRS, CDR2 YFSETQ. The CDR3 nucleotides read TGCGCCAGCAGCTCCCCAGGGGAGGGGGCCTACGAGCAGTACTTC. Encoded protein: CASSSPGEGAYEQYF.

The rearrangement joins TRBV6-5 to TRBJ2-7; 7 bases are shared with TRBD2. Germline V CDR1 and CDR2: MNHEY, SVGAGI. V lost 3 bases, J lost 3 bases, and 2 bases stayed unmatched. This CDR3 region has 13 residues. The CDR3, as DNA: TGTGCCAGCAGTTATGGACTAGTCTACGAGCAGTACTTC. Translating gives CASSYGLVYEQYF.

The chain uses TRBV30 and TRBJ2-3; tentatively, D is TRBD1 (5 bases). The germline V gene has CDR1 GTSNPN and CDR2 SVGIG (reference sequence). CDR3 length: 13 residues. Trimming pared 6 bases from V and 4 bases from J, leaving 14 bases between. In nucleotides, the CDR3 is TGTGCCTGCCAGAAACAGGCAGCAGATACGCAGTATTTT. Amino acid sequence: CACQKQAADTQYF. Using reference TRBV30 and TRBJ2-3 for the parts outside the CDR3, the full variable domain is SQTIHQWPATLVQPVGSPLSLECTVEGTSNPNLYWYRQAAGRGLQLLFYSVGIGQISSEVPQNLSASRPQDRQFILSSKKLLLSDSGFYLCACQKQAADTQYFGPGTRLTVL.